This T cell receptor beta chain was sequenced in a study of blood T cell repertoires in COVID-19. Germline V lookup: CDR1 SGDLS, CDR2 YYNGEE. The CDR3 has 15 residues. V lost 2 bases and J lost 4; bases outside the gene matches: 2. The repertoire was sequenced with immunoSEQ multiplex PCR; TCRdb's copy has only in-frame clones and lacks some. The sample holds approximately 290,000 clones, 91% seen once. The sample was peripheral blood. The rearrangement links TRBV9 to TRBJ2-1; 11 bases align to TRBD2. The origin of this receptor is a woman aged 25 to 45 with COVID-19, enrolled during active disease. The CDR3 DNA reads TGTGCCAGCAGCGTGGGACTAGCGGAATACAATGAGCAGTTCTTC. Amino acids: CASSVGLAEYNEQFF.